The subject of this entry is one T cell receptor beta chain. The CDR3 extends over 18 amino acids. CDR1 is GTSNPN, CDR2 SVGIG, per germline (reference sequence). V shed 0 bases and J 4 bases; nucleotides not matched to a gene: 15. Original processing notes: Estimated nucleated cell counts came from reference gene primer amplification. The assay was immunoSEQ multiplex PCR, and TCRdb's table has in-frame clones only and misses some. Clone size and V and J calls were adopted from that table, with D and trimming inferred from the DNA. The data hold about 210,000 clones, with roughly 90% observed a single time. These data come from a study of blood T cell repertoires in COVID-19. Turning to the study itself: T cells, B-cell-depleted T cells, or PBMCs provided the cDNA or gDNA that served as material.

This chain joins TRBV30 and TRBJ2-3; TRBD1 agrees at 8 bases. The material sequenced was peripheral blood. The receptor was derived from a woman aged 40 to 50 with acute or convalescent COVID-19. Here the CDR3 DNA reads TGTGCCTGGAGTGTAGATCGTCGGACAGGGAGAGTGTCAGATACGCAGTATTTT. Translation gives CAWSVDRRTGRVSDTQYF.